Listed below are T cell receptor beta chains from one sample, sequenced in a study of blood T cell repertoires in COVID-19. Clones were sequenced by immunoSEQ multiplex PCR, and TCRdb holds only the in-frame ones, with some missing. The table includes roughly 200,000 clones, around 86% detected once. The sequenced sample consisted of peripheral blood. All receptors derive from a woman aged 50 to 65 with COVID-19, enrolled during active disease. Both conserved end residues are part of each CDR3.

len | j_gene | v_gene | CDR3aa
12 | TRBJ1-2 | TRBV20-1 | CSASFSGYGYTF
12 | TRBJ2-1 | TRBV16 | CASSQPGNEQFF
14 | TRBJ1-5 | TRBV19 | CASSIQGASQPQHF
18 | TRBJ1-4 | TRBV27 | CASSLSWLGRGRDEKLFF
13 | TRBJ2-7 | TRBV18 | CASSQQGANEQYF
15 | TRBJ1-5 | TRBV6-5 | CASSYDASSNQPQHF
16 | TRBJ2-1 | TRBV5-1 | CASSLAIGQGINEQFF
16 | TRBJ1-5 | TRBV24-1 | CATSDLIPGRVQPQHF
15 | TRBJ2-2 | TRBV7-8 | CASSLTVTRTGELFF
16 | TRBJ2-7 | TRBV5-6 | CASSLGGGSDTYEQYF
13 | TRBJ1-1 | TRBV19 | CASKIDSNTEAFF
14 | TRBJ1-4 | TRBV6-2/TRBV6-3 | CASSPRDFDEKLFF
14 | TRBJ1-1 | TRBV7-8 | CASSYTSPGAEAFF
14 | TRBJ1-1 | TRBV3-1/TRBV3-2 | CASGLKTGGTEAFF
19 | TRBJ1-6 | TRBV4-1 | CASSQVGRSRDRGPSPLHF
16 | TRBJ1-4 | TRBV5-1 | CASSFSGTGSNEKLFF
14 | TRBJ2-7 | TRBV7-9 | CASSPSGNDYEQYF
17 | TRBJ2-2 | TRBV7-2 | CASSRTTAGGRAGELFF
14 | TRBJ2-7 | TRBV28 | CASSLRGITYEQYF
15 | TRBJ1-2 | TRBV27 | CASRPQGGMNYGYTF
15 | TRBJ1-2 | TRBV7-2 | CASSPRTGQKGGYTF
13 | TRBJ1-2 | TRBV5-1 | CASSFGLPRGYTF
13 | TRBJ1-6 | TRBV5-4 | CASSVGTDSPLHF
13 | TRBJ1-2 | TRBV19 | CASRGAGLYGYTF
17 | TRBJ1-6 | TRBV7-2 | CASSLAGFAGYNSPLHF
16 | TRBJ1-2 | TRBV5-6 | CASSSSWRGRGEGYTF
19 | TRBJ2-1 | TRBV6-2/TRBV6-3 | CASSYSGRGRGASYNEQFF
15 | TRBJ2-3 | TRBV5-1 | CASIPGDRRTDTQYF
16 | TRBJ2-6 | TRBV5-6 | CASSLGLGAGANVLTF
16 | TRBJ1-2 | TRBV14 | CASSQDARQALPGYTF
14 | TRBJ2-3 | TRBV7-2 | CASSLISRGDTQYF
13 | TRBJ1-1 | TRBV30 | CAWSLVRYTEAFF
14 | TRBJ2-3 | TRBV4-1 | CASSQDLGRDTQYF
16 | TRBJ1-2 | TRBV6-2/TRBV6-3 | CASSYRTGLSFYGYTF
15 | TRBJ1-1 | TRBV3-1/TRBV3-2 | CASSQGGQMNTEAFF
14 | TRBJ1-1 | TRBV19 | CASNFQGGRTEAFF